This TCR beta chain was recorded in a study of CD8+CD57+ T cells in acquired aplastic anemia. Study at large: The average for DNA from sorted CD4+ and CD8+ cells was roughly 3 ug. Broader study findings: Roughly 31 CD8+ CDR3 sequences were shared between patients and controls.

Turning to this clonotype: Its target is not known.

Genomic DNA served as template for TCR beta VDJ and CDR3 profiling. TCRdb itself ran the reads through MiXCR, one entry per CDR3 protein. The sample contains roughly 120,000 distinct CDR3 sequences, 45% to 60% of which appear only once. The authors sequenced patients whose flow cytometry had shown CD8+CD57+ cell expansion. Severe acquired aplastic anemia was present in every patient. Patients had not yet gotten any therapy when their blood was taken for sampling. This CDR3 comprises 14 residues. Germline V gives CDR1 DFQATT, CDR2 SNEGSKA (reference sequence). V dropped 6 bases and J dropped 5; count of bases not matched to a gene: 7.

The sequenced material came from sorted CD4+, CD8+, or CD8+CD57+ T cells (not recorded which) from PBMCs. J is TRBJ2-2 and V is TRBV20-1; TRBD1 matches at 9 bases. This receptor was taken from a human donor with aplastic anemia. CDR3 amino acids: CSAKTGGTTGELFF. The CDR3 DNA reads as TGCAGTGCAAAGACAGGGGGGACGACCGGGGAGCTGTTTTTT.